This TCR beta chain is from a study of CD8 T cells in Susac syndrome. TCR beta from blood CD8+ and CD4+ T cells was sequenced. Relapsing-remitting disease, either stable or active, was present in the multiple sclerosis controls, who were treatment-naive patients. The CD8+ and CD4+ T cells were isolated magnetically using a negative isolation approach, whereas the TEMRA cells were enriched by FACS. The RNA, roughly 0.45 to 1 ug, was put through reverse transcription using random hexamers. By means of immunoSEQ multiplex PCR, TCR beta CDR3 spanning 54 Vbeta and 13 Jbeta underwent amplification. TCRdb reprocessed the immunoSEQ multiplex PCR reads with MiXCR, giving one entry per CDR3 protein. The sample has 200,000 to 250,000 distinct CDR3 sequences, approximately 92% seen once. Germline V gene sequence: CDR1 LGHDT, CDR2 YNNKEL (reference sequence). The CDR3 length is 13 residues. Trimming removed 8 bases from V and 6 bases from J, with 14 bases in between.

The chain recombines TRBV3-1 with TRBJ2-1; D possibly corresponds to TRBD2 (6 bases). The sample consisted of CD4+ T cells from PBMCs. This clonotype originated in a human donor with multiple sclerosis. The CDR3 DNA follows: TGTGCCAGCGGACTACCCAACCTCAATGAGCAGTTCTTC. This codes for CASGLPNLNEQFF.